Shown below are 7 T cell receptor beta chains from a single sample sequenced in a study of control samples from healthy donors and cancer patients. TCRdb's table, derived via immunoSEQ multiplex PCR, lists solely in-frame clones and lacks some. The table has about 70,000 clones, approximately 94% seen once; the top ten hold over 2.5%. The sample comprised blood. The receptors shown here come from a woman in her twenties or thirties in good health.

The chain links TRBV30 to TRBJ1-1; D remains unclear. V lost 0 bases to trimming and J lost 0 bases, with 14 bases between them. The CDR3 spans 16 residues. Germline V gene data show CDR1 as GTSNPN and CDR2 as SVGIG (reference sequence). The CDR3 loop reads CAWSVAGRLLNTEAFF. The CDR3, as DNA: TGTGCCTGGAGTGTAGCGGGAAGATTACTGAACACTGAAGCTTTCTTT.

The rearrangement joins TRBV7-9 to TRBJ1-6; D not resolved. The CDR3 length is 15 residues. Germline-derived CDR1 and CDR2 are SEHNR and FQNEAQ (reference sequence). V shed 2 bases and J shed 4 bases, with 9 bases lying between them. CDR3 in amino acids: CASSLREIYNSPLHF. DNA for the CDR3: TGTGCCAGCAGCTTAAGAGAGATTTATAATTCACCCCTCCACTTT.

This clone appeared a few times. This rearrangement joins TRBV6-2 or TRBV6-3 to TRBJ1-1; D not certain. From germline, CDR1 is MNHEY and CDR2 SVGEGT. This CDR3 spans 12 amino acids. V was shortened by 5 bases and J by 4 bases, with 8 bases between the two germline ends. The CDR3 loop reads CASSGRVTEAFF. CDR3 DNA sequence: TGTGCCAGCAGTGGTAGGGTCACTGAAGCTTTCTTT.

The V gene is TRBV6-5, the J gene TRBJ1-5; 10 bases fit TRBD1. The V gene's germline CDR1 is MNHEY and CDR2 SVGAGI. Unmatched junction bases numbered 6, after V lost 6 bases and J lost 4 bases. This CDR3 has 15 amino acids. This chain's CDR3 is CASRGDRGQNQPQHF. The CDR3 bases are TGTGCCAGCAGGGGAGACAGGGGGCAGAATCAGCCCCAGCATTTT.

The V and J genes are TRBV5-1 and TRBJ2-5; unclear D gene. CDR1 and CDR2 from the germline V gene are SGHRS and YFSETQ. The V end lost 3 bases, the J end lost 1 base, and 4 bases lay between the germline ends. The CDR3 runs 12 residues. The CDR3 region is CASSYPQETQYF. The CDR3 region has the DNA TGCGCCAGCAGCTACCCCCAAGAGACCCAGTACTTC.

V is TRBV27 and J is TRBJ2-7, with TRBD2 as a possible D gene (5 bases). V lost 8 bases and J 3 bases, leaving 20 bases between the germline ends. CDR3 length: 15 amino acids. From germline, CDR1 is MNHEY and CDR2 SMNVEV (reference sequence). The CDR3 DNA reads as TGTGCCAGCCAAAAAACATCCCGAGGAGGCTACGAGCAGTACTTC. Translated, it gives CASQKTSRGGYEQYF.

The J gene is TRBJ1-5, the V gene TRBV20-1; D is unresolved. V was pared by 3 bases and J by 2 bases, with 11 bases between. The CDR3 has 14 amino acids. Germline V gene lookup returns CDR1 DFQATT and CDR2 SNEGSKA (reference sequence). CDR3 sequence (DNA): TGCAGTGCTAGTAACAGAAGGGGCAATCAGCCCCAGCATTTT. This codes for CSASNRRGNQPQHF.